A selection of T cell receptor beta chains follows, all from one sample in a study of T cell responses to AZD1222 COVID-19 vaccine. Clones were read by immunoSEQ multiplex PCR, and TCRdb kept only the in-frame ones, dropping some. The data contain some 120,000 clones, 84% of them seen just once; the ten biggest clones take up roughly a quarter. Here the sequenced sample was peripheral blood, taken 28 days after the second AZD1222 dose. The source of these receptors is an adult who received the AZD1222 COVID-19 vaccine. CDR3s include the opening cysteine and the closing phenylalanine or tryptophan. D genes are given only for firm matches.

J: TRBJ2-7
D: -
V: TRBV28
CDR3: CASSSPSGTRGVEQYF

J: TRBJ2-2
D: TRBD2
V: TRBV10-1
CDR3: CASSDLIMAGANTGELFF

J: TRBJ2-5
D: -
V: TRBV3-1/TRBV3-2
CDR3: CASQVGGQETQYF

J: TRBJ1-5
D: -
V: TRBV5-1
CDR3: CASSLGGVSNQPQHF

J: TRBJ1-5
D: -
V: TRBV28
CDR3: CASSLMGHSNQPQHF

J: TRBJ2-7
D: -
V: TRBV5-4
CDR3: CASSLRQPYEQYF

J: TRBJ1-5
D: -
V: TRBV7-9
CDR3: CASSLGGEYSNQPQHF

J: TRBJ1-4
D: TRBD1
V: TRBV5-4
CDR3: CASRTTGRGEKLFF

J: TRBJ1-4
D: -
V: TRBV27
CDR3: CASSLGGMSEKLFF

J: TRBJ1-5
D: -
V: TRBV2
CDR3: CASSSEINQPQHF

J: TRBJ2-3
D: -
V: TRBV3-1/TRBV3-2
CDR3: CASSPGWASTDTQYF

J: TRBJ1-5
D: -
V: TRBV6-1
CDR3: CASSSLEQPQHF

J: TRBJ2-7
D: TRBD2
V: TRBV7-2
CDR3: CASSSRTSGPYEQYF

J: TRBJ1-5
D: -
V: TRBV27
CDR3: CASSARVGINQPQHF

J: TRBJ2-5
D: -
V: TRBV9
CDR3: CASSSGAARSQETQYF

J: TRBJ1-2
D: -
V: TRBV27
CDR3: CASSLEGFGYTF

J: TRBJ2-7
D: TRBD1
V: TRBV6-2/TRBV6-3
CDR3: CASSYTGASSYEQYF

J: TRBJ1-1
D: -
V: TRBV29-1
CDR3: CSVDFRDVAFF

J: TRBJ1-4
D: -
V: TRBV4-3
CDR3: CASSQEPLDEKLFF

J: TRBJ2-7
D: -
V: TRBV10-3
CDR3: CAIRRTESASYEQYF

J: TRBJ2-2
D: TRBD1
V: TRBV15
CDR3: CATSRESGGTGELFF

J: TRBJ1-5
D: -
V: TRBV28
CDR3: CASSWVRQPQHF

J: TRBJ1-3
D: -
V: TRBV9
CDR3: CASSADSSGNTIYF

J: TRBJ1-2
D: -
V: TRBV7-2
CDR3: CASSPLRTFKGYTF

J: TRBJ1-5
D: -
V: TRBV11-2
CDR3: CASSPDRNQPQHF

J: TRBJ2-2
D: -
V: TRBV7-6
CDR3: CASSPEGGGGTGELFF

J: TRBJ2-5
D: -
V: TRBV10-1
CDR3: CASSSGWETQYF

J: TRBJ1-2
D: -
V: TRBV29-1
CDR3: CSVESRAREAWGYTF

J: TRBJ2-1
D: TRBD2
V: TRBV28
CDR3: CASSLGGGSSYNEQFF

J: TRBJ2-7
D: -
V: TRBV19
CDR3: CASAAGSDPFVAYEQYF

J: TRBJ2-1
D: -
V: TRBV9
CDR3: CASSVEVSSYNEQFF

J: TRBJ2-1
D: -
V: TRBV12-3/TRBV12-4
CDR3: CASRPTRGKKFF

J: TRBJ1-5
D: TRBD1
V: TRBV28
CDR3: CASSAETGPNQPQHF

J: TRBJ1-2
D: -
V: TRBV30
CDR3: CAWSAPRRGYYGYTF

J: TRBJ1-1
D: -
V: TRBV30
CDR3: CAWSVEQGNTEAFF

J: TRBJ2-2
D: -
V: TRBV14
CDR3: CASSLWGTLNTGELFF

J: TRBJ1-3
D: -
V: TRBV5-6
CDR3: CASSLAGRGNTIYF

J: TRBJ2-1
D: -
V: TRBV5-1
CDR3: CASSGTPVYNEQFF

J: TRBJ1-1
D: TRBD1
V: TRBV5-6
CDR3: CASSWAPTGANTEAFF

J: TRBJ1-2
D: -
V: TRBV9
CDR3: CASSVRVSGRFGYTF

J: TRBJ2-5
D: -
V: TRBV24-1
CDR3: CATSEPNSGYGTQYF